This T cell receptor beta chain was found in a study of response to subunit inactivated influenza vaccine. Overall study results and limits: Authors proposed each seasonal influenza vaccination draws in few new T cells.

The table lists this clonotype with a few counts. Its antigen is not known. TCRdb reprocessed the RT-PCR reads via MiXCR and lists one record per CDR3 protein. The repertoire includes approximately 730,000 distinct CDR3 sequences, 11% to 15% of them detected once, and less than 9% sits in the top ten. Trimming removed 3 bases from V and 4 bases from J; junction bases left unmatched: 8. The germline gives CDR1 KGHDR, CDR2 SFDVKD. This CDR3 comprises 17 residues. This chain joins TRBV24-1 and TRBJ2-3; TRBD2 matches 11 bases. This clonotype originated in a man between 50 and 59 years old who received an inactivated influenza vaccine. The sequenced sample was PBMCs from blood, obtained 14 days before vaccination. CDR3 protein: CATSDPRLAGLSDTQYF. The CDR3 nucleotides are TGTGCCACCAGTGATCCCCGACTAGCGGGGCTATCAGATACGCAGTATTTT.